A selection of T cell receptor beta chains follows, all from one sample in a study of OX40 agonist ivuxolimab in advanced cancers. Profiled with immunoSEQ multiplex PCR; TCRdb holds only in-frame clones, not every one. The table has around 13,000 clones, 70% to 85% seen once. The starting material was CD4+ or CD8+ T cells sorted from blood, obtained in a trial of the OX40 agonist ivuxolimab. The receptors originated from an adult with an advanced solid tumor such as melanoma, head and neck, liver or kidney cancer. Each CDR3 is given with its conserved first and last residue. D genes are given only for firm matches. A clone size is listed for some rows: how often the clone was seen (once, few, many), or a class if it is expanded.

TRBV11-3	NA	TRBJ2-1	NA	TGTGCCAGCAGCTTAGGTGGGACGTCCCTCCTTAGCTCCTACAATGAGCAGTTCTTC	CASSLGGTSLLSSYNEQFF
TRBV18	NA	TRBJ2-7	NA	TGTGCCAGCTCACGGGGACGAGGACCCTACGAGCAGTACTTC	CASSRGRGPYEQYF
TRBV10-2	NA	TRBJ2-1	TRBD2	TGCGCCAGCAAACCCCGACTAGCGGCATACAATGAGCAGTTCTTC	CASKPRLAAYNEQFF
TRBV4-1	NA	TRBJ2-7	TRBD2	TGCGCCAGCAGCCGAACGGTTGGGGAGGGCGATGGGCAGTACTTC	CASSRTVGEGDGQYF
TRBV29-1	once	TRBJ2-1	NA	TGCAGCGTTGAAGATTATGAGGGAGTTGTCGATGAGCAGTTCTTC	CSVEDYEGVVDEQFF
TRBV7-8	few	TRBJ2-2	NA	TGTGCCAGCAGCTTAGCTGGGGGGACCCCCAGGGGGGAGCTGTTTTTT	CASSLAGGTPRGELFF
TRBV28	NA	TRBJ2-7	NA	TGTGCCAGCAGTTTACGGCTAGCCGAGCAGTACTTC	CASSLRLAEQYF
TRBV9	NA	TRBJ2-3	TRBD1	TGTGCCAGCAGCGCTTTTAGTACAGGGGGTGAGGTAGATACGCAGTATTTT	CASSAFSTGGEVDTQYF
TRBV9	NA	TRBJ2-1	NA	TGTGCCAGCAGCGTAGCTGTTAGGCGAGTCGACAATGAGCAGTTCTTC	CASSVAVRRVDNEQFF
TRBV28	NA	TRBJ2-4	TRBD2	TGTGCCAGCAGTTTACGGGGGGAGTTCAAAAACATTCAGTACTTC	CASSLRGEFKNIQYF
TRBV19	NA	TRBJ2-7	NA	TGTGCCAGTAGTATAGTCAGCGGTCTCGCGTACGAGCAGTACTTC	CASSIVSGLAYEQYF
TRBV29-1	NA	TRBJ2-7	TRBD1	TGCAGCGTTGAGACAGGGGGACCCTACGAGCAGTACTTC	CSVETGGPYEQYF
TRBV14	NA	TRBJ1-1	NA	TGTGCCAGCAGCCAAGAGTACACTGAAGCTTTCTTT	CASSQEYTEAFF
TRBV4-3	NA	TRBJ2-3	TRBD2	TGCGCCAGCAGCCAAGATCTAGGCGGGGGTCTTACAGATACGCAGTATTTT	CASSQDLGGGLTDTQYF